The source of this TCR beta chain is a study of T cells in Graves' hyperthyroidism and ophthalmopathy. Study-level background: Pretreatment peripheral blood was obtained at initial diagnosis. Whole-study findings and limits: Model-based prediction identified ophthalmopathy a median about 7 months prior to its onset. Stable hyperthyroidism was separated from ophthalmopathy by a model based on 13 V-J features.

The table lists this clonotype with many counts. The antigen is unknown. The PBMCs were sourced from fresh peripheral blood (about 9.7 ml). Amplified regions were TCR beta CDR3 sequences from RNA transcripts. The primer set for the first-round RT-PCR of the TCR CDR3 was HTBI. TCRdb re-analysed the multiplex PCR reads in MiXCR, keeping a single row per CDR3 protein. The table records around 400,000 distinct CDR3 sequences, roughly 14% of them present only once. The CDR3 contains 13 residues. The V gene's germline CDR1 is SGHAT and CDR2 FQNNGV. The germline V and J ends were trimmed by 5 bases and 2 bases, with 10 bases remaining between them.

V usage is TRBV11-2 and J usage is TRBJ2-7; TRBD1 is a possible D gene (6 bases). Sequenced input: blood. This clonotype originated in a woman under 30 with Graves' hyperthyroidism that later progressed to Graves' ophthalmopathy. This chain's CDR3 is CASSPGVAYEQYF. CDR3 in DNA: TGTGCCAGCAGCCCAGGGGTTGCCTACGAGCAGTACTTC.